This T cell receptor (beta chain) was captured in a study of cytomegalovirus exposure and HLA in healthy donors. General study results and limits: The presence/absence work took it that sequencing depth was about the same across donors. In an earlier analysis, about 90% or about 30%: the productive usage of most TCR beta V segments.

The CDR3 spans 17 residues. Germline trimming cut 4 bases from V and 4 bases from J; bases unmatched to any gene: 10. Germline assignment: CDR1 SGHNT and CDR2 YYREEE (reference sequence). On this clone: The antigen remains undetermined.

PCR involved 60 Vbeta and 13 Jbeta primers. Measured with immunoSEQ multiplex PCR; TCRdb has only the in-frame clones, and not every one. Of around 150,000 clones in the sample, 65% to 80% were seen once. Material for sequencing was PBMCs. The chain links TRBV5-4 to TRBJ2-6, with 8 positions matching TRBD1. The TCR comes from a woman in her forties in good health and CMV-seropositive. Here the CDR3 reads CASSTGQGSAGANVLTF. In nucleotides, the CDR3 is TGTGCCAGCAGCACCGGACAGGGTTCAGCCGGGGCCAACGTCCTGACTTTC.